These T cell receptor beta chains were read from a single sample in a study of cytotoxic CD8 clonotypes in ibrutinib-treated CLL. Sequenced by immunoSEQ multiplex PCR; TCRdb stores in-frame clones only, minus some. The repertoire includes 75,000 to 80,000 clones, over 80% of them detected once, and more than 30% sits in the top ten. Sequencing was performed on PBMCs, taken after 24 months of ibrutinib treatment. The receptors shown here come from a human donor with chronic lymphocytic leukemia. Each CDR3 is given with its conserved first and last residue. The order of the fields is J gene, V gene, D gene, clone size, CDR3 DNA, CDR3 protein. A D gene is named only where the DNA matches it firmly. Clone sizes are given selectively: once, few, many, or a class where the clone is expanded.

J: TRBJ2-5
V: TRBV27
D: TRBD2
size: -
DNA: TGTGCCAGCAGCCCTGCCGGGACTAGCGGCCAGGAGACCCAGTACTTC
CDR3: CASSPAGTSGQETQYF

J: TRBJ2-6
V: TRBV18
D: -
size: few
DNA: TGTGCCAGCTCAACGAACCCCGCTGGGGCCAACGTCCTGACTTTC
CDR3: CASSTNPAGANVLTF

J: TRBJ2-7
V: TRBV7-9
D: -
size: -
DNA: TGTGCCAGCAGCTTGCCGGACAGTTACGAGCAGTACTTC
CDR3: CASSLPDSYEQYF

J: TRBJ2-1
V: TRBV11-3
D: -
size: -
DNA: TGTGCCAGCAGCTTAGATGGCAGGGCTGGGGATGAGCAGTTCTTC
CDR3: CASSLDGRAGDEQFF

J: TRBJ1-1
V: TRBV28
D: -
size: -
DNA: TGTGCCAGCATCCATCCGGGGGACACTGAAGCTTTCTTT
CDR3: CASIHPGDTEAFF

J: TRBJ2-3
V: TRBV19
D: TRBD2
size: -
DNA: TGTGCCAGTAGTACCAACCGGGGGGGCTACACAGATACGCAGTATTTT
CDR3: CASSTNRGGYTDTQYF

J: TRBJ1-2
V: TRBV4-1
D: -
size: few
DNA: TGCGCCAGCAGCCAGACCTCGGAGTATGGCTACACCTTC
CDR3: CASSQTSEYGYTF

J: TRBJ2-7
V: TRBV5-1
D: -
size: -
DNA: TGCGCCAGCAACGGACACGGTTCCTCCTACGAGCAGTACTTC
CDR3: CASNGHGSSYEQYF

J: TRBJ2-7
V: TRBV7-9
D: TRBD2
size: -
DNA: TGTGCCAGCAGCCCCGGGGGGGGTGGGTTCGAGCAGTACTTC
CDR3: CASSPGGGGFEQYF

J: TRBJ1-1
V: TRBV5-1
D: -
size: -
DNA: TGCGCCAGCAGTTTGGCCCGGGGGGCAACAATGAACACTGAAGCTTTCTTT
CDR3: CASSLARGATMNTEAFF

J: TRBJ2-1
V: TRBV7-2
D: -
size: -
DNA: TGTGCCAGCAGCTTAGAGGCAGCCTACAATGAGCAGTTCTTC
CDR3: CASSLEAAYNEQFF

J: TRBJ2-7
V: TRBV7-3
D: -
size: -
DNA: TGTGCCAGCAGCTACTCCGGGATGGGCTACGAGCAGTACTTC
CDR3: CASSYSGMGYEQYF

J: TRBJ2-5
V: TRBV19
D: TRBD1
size: -
DNA: TGTGCCAGTAGTATAGATCGGACAGGGGCTAGTGAGACCCAGTACTTC
CDR3: CASSIDRTGASETQYF

J: TRBJ2-1
V: TRBV5-4
D: TRBD2
size: -
DNA: TGTGCCAGCAGCGGGAGACTAGCGGGGAACAATGAGCAGTTCTTC
CDR3: CASSGRLAGNNEQFF

J: TRBJ1-5
V: TRBV2
D: -
size: -
DNA: TGTGCCAGCAGTGCCGGTAGCAATCAGCCCCAGCATTTT
CDR3: CASSAGSNQPQHF

J: TRBJ2-3
V: TRBV4-2
D: -
size: -
DNA: TGTGCCAGCAGCCAAGAGATAGGGGGGACAGATACGCAGTATTTT
CDR3: CASSQEIGGTDTQYF

J: TRBJ2-7
V: TRBV6-1
D: -
size: -
DNA: TGTGCCAGCAGCCCACAGGAGGGACTGCCCAACGAGCAGTACTTC
CDR3: CASSPQEGLPNEQYF

J: TRBJ2-6
V: TRBV19
D: -
size: -
DNA: TGTGCCAGTAGTATAACATCCCGGAGCTCTGGGGCCAACGTCCTGACTTTC
CDR3: CASSITSRSSGANVLTF

J: TRBJ2-7
V: TRBV15
D: TRBD2
size: -
DNA: TGTGCCACCGGTAGCGTTCTTACTAGCGGGAACTACGAGCAGTACTTC
CDR3: CATGSVLTSGNYEQYF

J: TRBJ1-1
V: TRBV4-2
D: -
size: -
DNA: TGTGCCAGCAGCCAAGGGGGTGAAGCTTTCTTT
CDR3: CASSQGGEAFF

J: TRBJ1-1
V: TRBV9
D: -
size: -
DNA: TGTGCCAGCAGCGTAGAAGGTATCGGGGGCACTGAAGCTTTCTTT
CDR3: CASSVEGIGGTEAFF

J: TRBJ1-6
V: TRBV5-1
D: TRBD1
size: -
DNA: TGCGCCAGCAGCTTCCAGACCGGGACAGGGCTTAATTCACCCCTCCACTTT
CDR3: CASSFQTGTGLNSPLHF

J: TRBJ1-5
V: TRBV28
D: TRBD1
size: -
DNA: TGTGCCAGCAGTTTATCCACAGGGGGCCATCAGCCCCAGCATTTT
CDR3: CASSLSTGGHQPQHF

J: TRBJ2-1
V: TRBV6-1
D: -
size: -
DNA: TGTGCCAGCAGTGAAGTAAGGATCTGGGTCAATGAGCAGTTCTTC
CDR3: CASSEVRIWVNEQFF

J: TRBJ1-2
V: TRBV18
D: -
size: -
DNA: TGTGCCAGCTCACCTACCCTCCTCGGGGACTATGGCTACACCTTC
CDR3: CASSPTLLGDYGYTF

J: TRBJ2-7
V: TRBV7-3
D: TRBD1
size: -
DNA: TGTGCCAGCAGCTCGAAAGGGGGCAGGAGCTCCTACGAGCAGTACTTC
CDR3: CASSSKGGRSSYEQYF

J: TRBJ1-1
V: TRBV7-9
D: TRBD1
size: -
DNA: TGTGCCAGCAGCCGAAGAGGGGGCGCAGCTTTGAACACTGAAGCTTTCTTT
CDR3: CASSRRGGAALNTEAFF

J: TRBJ2-1
V: TRBV5-4
D: -
size: -
DNA: TGTGCCAGCAGCTTGGTTACTAGCCTTGAGCAGTTCTTC
CDR3: CASSLVTSLEQFF

J: TRBJ2-3
V: TRBV7-9
D: TRBD1
size: -
DNA: TGTGCCAGCGGAGAGACAGGGGGCGGCACAGATACGCAGTATTTT
CDR3: CASGETGGGTDTQYF

J: TRBJ2-7
V: TRBV6-5
D: TRBD2
size: -
DNA: TGTGCCAGCAGTTTGAAACTAGCGGGAGGTGGCGAGCAGTACTTC
CDR3: CASSLKLAGGGEQYF

J: TRBJ1-2
V: TRBV28
D: -
size: -
DNA: TGTGCCAGCAGTCCGTACAGGGATTTAGGCTATGGCTACACCTTC
CDR3: CASSPYRDLGYGYTF

J: TRBJ1-4
V: TRBV2
D: TRBD1
size: -
DNA: TGTGCCAGCAGAATGGGACAGGGAGATGAAAAACTGTTTTTT
CDR3: CASRMGQGDEKLFF

J: TRBJ2-7
V: TRBV2
D: -
size: -
DNA: TGTGCCAGCAGGAGCCCAGATTCCTACGAGCAGTACTTC
CDR3: CASRSPDSYEQYF

J: TRBJ1-4
V: TRBV5-1
D: -
size: -
DNA: TGCGCCAGCAGCTTGCAGACGGATAATGAAAAACTGTTTTTT
CDR3: CASSLQTDNEKLFF

J: TRBJ2-5
V: TRBV19
D: TRBD2
size: once
DNA: TGTGCCAGTAGTGGTGGGACTAGCGGGAGTCTCCAAGAGACCCAGTACTTC
CDR3: CASSGGTSGSLQETQYF

J: TRBJ1-2
V: TRBV5-1
D: -
size: -
DNA: TGCGCCAGCAGCTTGGATACGGGGGCCTTAGATTATGGCTACACCTTC
CDR3: CASSLDTGALDYGYTF

J: TRBJ2-2
V: TRBV7-6
D: TRBD2
size: -
DNA: TGTGCCAGCAGCCTCCGGACTAGCGGGAACACCGGGGAGCTGTTTTTT
CDR3: CASSLRTSGNTGELFF

J: TRBJ2-2
V: TRBV9
D: TRBD2
size: few
DNA: TGTGCCAGCAGCGTAGATCCAAGGCCGGGAGGTGCGGCCGGGGAGCTGTTTTTT
CDR3: CASSVDPRPGGAAGELFF